The 21 T cell receptor beta chains below come from one sample, sequenced in a study of T cell changes during pregnancy in multiple sclerosis. Repertoires were generated with immunoSEQ multiplex PCR, while TCRdb's copy carries only in-frame clones and drops some. The repertoire consists of about 77,000 clones, with 85% to 95% occurring once and the leading ten covering roughly 2.6%. The sequenced sample was peripheral blood, obtained after pregnancy. These receptors all stem from a female donor in good health, enrolled as a control in a pregnancy study.

The chain carries TRBV10-3 and TRBJ1-5, with D uncertain. This CDR3 spans 12 amino acids. Germline V gives CDR1 ENHRY, CDR2 SYGVKD. V was cut by 0 bases and J by 6 bases, with 3 bases left in between. CDR3 sequence (DNA): TGTGCCATCAGTGAGTCCGGTCAGCCCCAGCATTTT. Protein sequence: CAISESGQPQHF.

The chain uses TRBV10-3 and TRBJ1-2; 8 bases are a match to TRBD1. Germline V gene sequence: CDR1 ENHRY, CDR2 SYGVKD. This CDR3 is built from 17 residues. Losses at the gene ends were 6 bases for V and 5 bases for J; bases not matched to a gene: 17. DNA of the CDR3: TGTGCCATCAGAGCTTCATTCTCAGGGGGCGAAGTATATGGCTACACCTTC. This encodes CAIRASFSGGEVYGYTF.

The chain combines TRBV7-3 with TRBJ1-1; the D gene is possibly TRBD1 (6 bases). Germline CDR1 is SGHTA and CDR2 is FQGTGA. Trimming took off 4 bases at V and 3 bases at J, with 9 bases between the two ends. The CDR3 is made up of 13 amino acids. The CDR3 nucleotides read TGTGCCAGCAGCTCCCAGGGGTACACTGAAGCTTTCTTT. As protein: CASSSQGYTEAFF.

This rearrangement joins TRBV7-8 to TRBJ2-3, with 13 bases fitting TRBD2. V dropped 3 bases and J dropped 1; count of bases not matched to a gene: 4. CDR1 SGHVS and CDR2 FQNEAQ come from the germline V gene. The CDR3 extends over 17 amino acids. The CDR3 region is CASSFGTSGGGTDTQYF. In DNA, the CDR3 is TGTGCCAGCAGCTTCGGCACTAGCGGGGGGGGCACAGATACGCAGTATTTT.

The chain has TRBV6-5 and TRBJ1-2; possible D gene TRBD1, 6 bases. The V end lost 1 base, the J end lost 2 bases, and 14 bases lay between the germline ends. CDR3 length: 16 amino acids. The V gene's germline CDR1 is MNHEY and CDR2 SVGAGI. In nucleotides, the CDR3 is TGTGCCAGCAGTTACTTCCGGACAGTCGGAAACTATGGCTACACCTTC. Residues: CASSYFRTVGNYGYTF.

The chain carries TRBV4-2 and TRBJ1-2; D is perhaps TRBD1 (5 bases). CDR1 LGHNA and CDR2 YNFKEQ come from the germline V gene. The length of the CDR3 is 12 residues. The V gene lost 3 bases and the J gene lost 4 bases, with 6 bases spanning the gap. The CDR3 bases are TGTGCCAGCAGCCAGGACATCTATGGCTACACCTTC. It yields the protein CASSQDIYGYTF.

V is TRBV15 and J is TRBJ1-2; 10 bases are a match to TRBD1. This CDR3 has 16 amino acids. V gave up 3 bases and J gave up 8 bases; unmatched junction bases: 12. Germline V lookup: CDR1 LNHNV, CDR2 YYDKDF (reference sequence). CDR3 region: CATSRTGTGVLRGYTF. The DNA for the CDR3 is TGTGCCACCAGCAGGACCGGGACAGGGGTACTTAGGGGCTACACCTTC. The variable domain in full, with the rest retrieved from reference TRBV15 and TRBJ1-2, is DAMVIQNPRYQVTQFGKPVTLSCSQTLNHNVMYWYQQKSSQAPKLLFHYYDKDFNNEADTPDNFQSRRPNTSFCFLDIRSPGLGDTAMYLCATSRTGTGVLRGYTFGSGTRLTVV.

J is TRBJ2-3 and V is TRBV14, with 8 bases that match TRBD2. This CDR3 is built from 14 residues. Trimming took 0 bases from V and 4 from J; bases not matched to a gene: 0. CDR1 and CDR2 (germline): SGHDN, FVKESK. This chain's CDR3 is CASSQELAADTQYF. Here the CDR3 DNA reads TGTGCCAGCAGCCAAGAACTAGCGGCAGATACGCAGTATTTT.

In this sample, this clone turned up once. V and J are TRBV4-3 and TRBJ2-7; the match to TRBD2 covers 9 bases. The CDR3 totals 14 residues. In germline, CDR1 is LGHNA, CDR2 YSLEER. V was clipped by 3 bases and J by 2 bases; unmatched bases: 2. CDR3 nucleotides: TGCGCCAGCAGCCAGGCTAGCGGGGCCTACGAGCAGTACTTC. Translation gives CASSQASGAYEQYF.

CDR3 nucleotide sequence: TGCGCCAGCAGCTGGACAGGGATCCCGAACCACTACGAGCAGTACTTC. As protein: CASSWTGIPNHYEQYF. This chain connects TRBV5-1 to TRBJ2-7; 8 nucleotides agree with TRBD1. Germline V gene data show CDR1 as SGHRS and CDR2 as YFSETQ. The CDR3 covers 16 residues. V lost 3 bases and J lost 3; bases outside the gene matches: 11.

The DNA of the CDR3 is TGTGCCAGCAGCGACGGGACAGGGAGGGGTTTGGGCTATGGCTACACCTTC. Its translation: CASSDGTGRGLGYGYTF. V gene TRBV11-2 combines with J gene TRBJ1-2; 9 bases are shared with TRBD1. Germline V gives CDR1 SGHAT, CDR2 FQNNGV. Losses at the gene ends were 5 bases for V and 4 bases for J; bases not matched to a gene: 14. This CDR3 has 17 residues. The full variable domain, completed using reference TRBV11-2 and TRBJ1-2, is EAGVAQSPRYKIIEKRQSVAFWCNPISGHATLYWYQQILGQGPKLLIQFQNNGVVDDSQLPKDRFSAERLKGVDSTLKIQPAKLEDSAVYLCASSDGTGRGLGYGYTFGSGTRLTVV.

J is TRBJ2-3 and V is TRBV7-2; D not resolved. CDR3 length equals 12 residues. CDR1 and CDR2 from the germline V gene are SGHTA and FQGNSA. V lost 5 bases and J 0 bases, leaving 3 bases between the germline ends. CDR3 residues: CASSQSTDTQYF. The CDR3 nucleotides are TGTGCCAGCAGCCAGAGCACAGATACGCAGTATTTT.

This rearrangement joins TRBV30 to TRBJ1-3; D call uncertain. V lost 4 bases and J 4 bases, leaving 5 bases between the germline ends. The CDR3 is 11 amino acids. CDR1 is GTSNPN, CDR2 SVGIG, per germline (reference sequence). This CDR3 reads CAWTEGNTIYF. CDR3 in DNA: TGTGCCTGGACAGAAGGAAACACCATATATTTT.

V is TRBV4-3 and J is TRBJ2-5, with TRBD2 matching 10 bases. Looked up from germline, CDR1 is LGHNA and CDR2 is YSLEER. V shed 0 bases and J 7 bases; nucleotides not matched to a gene: 11. There are 17 residues in the CDR3. CDR3 bases: TGCGCCAGCAGCCAAGAGCGGAGCGGGAGGGCCGGGGGGACCCAGTACTTC. Translating it yields CASSQERSGRAGGTQYF.

This clone was found once. V gene TRBV6-5 combines with J gene TRBJ2-7; D perhaps matches TRBD1 (5 bases). Between the trimmed V and J ends, which lost 0 bases and 1 base, there was a span of 10 bases. This CDR3 region has 15 residues. Germline V CDR1 and CDR2: MNHEY, SVGAGI. CDR3 protein: CASSYSIQGSYEQYF. CDR3 nucleotides: TGTGCCAGCAGTTACTCGATTCAGGGATCCTACGAGCAGTACTTC.

On this clone: Relative to the germline gene, one junction end is altered; a read error may explain this. CDR3 nucleotide sequence: TGTGCTAGCAGCTTTAGATGGTCGCATGAAAAACTGTTTTTT. Translation: CASSFRWSHEKLFF. J is TRBJ1-4 and V is TRBV7-7, with unresolved D. The germline V gene encodes CDR1 SSHAT and CDR2 FNYEAQ (reference sequence). CDR3 length equals 14 residues.

The chain links TRBV5-6 to TRBJ2-7; perhaps TRBD1 as D (5 bases). Germline V gene lookup returns CDR1 SGHDT and CDR2 YYEEEE. This CDR3 region has 13 residues. V gave up 0 bases and J gave up 9 bases, with 13 bases separating them. As DNA, the CDR3 is TGTGCCAGCAGCTTGGTGCAGCGCAGGGCGCAGTACTTC. Residues: CASSLVQRRAQYF.

The chain couples TRBV10-1 to TRBJ2-1; the D gene is possibly TRBD2 (5 bases). This CDR3 contains 12 residues. V lost 3 bases and J 8 bases, leaving 8 bases between the germline ends. Germline lookup yields CDR1 WNHNN and CDR2 SYGVQD (reference sequence). The CDR3 sequence is CASSDYGDEQFF. The DNA of the CDR3 is TGCGCCAGCAGTGATTACGGGGATGAGCAGTTCTTC.

J is TRBJ1-3 and V is TRBV7-2, with D hard to call. Germline-derived CDR1 and CDR2 are SGHTA and FQGNSA. CDR3 length: 15 amino acids. Trimming pared 1 base from V and 2 bases from J, leaving 9 bases between. CDR3 amino acids: CASSLGRGAGNTIYF. CDR3 sequence (DNA): TGTGCCAGCAGCTTAGGTCGCGGTGCTGGAAACACCATATATTTT.

The DNA of the CDR3 is TGTGCCAGCAGCCAAGATTTCCGACTAGTAACGTTTTACAATGAGCAGTTCTTC. It yields the protein CASSQDFRLVTFYNEQFF. V and J are TRBV4-2 and TRBJ2-1; perhaps TRBD2 as D (6 bases). Deletions cut 0 bases from V and 4 bases from J, with 19 bases between. Per the germline V gene, CDR1 is LGHNA and CDR2 is YNFKEQ. The CDR3 runs 18 residues.

The V gene is TRBV30, the J gene TRBJ1-6; 8 positions agree with TRBD1. This CDR3 has 15 amino acids. The junction had 7 bases not matched to a gene; V was cut back by 0 bases and J by 9 bases. Germline loops: CDR1 GTSNPN, CDR2 SVGIG (reference sequence). CDR3 nucleotide sequence: TGTGCCTGGAGTGTCCGGACAGGGAGGAGTTCACCCCTCCACTTT. It specifies CAWSVRTGRSSPLHF.